What follows are 32 T cell receptor beta chains derived from one specimen sequenced in a study of cytomegalovirus exposure and HLA in healthy donors. Vbeta (60) and Jbeta (13) primers were used in the PCR. Produced via immunoSEQ multiplex PCR; TCRdb's table is partial and in-frame only. The repertoire consists of 150,000 to 200,000 clones, with less than 90% occurring once and the leading ten covering about 0.24%. The sample taken for sequencing was PBMCs. The source of these receptors is a boy aged 10-17 years in good health and CMV-seronegative.

This clone turned up a few times. The V and J genes are TRBV2 and TRBJ1-4; D call uncertain. Germline CDR1 and CDR2: SNHLY and FYNNEI. This CDR3 spans 13 amino acids. V gave up 4 bases and J gave up 8 bases, with 11 bases separating them. The CDR3 spells CASSGGENEKLFF. CDR3 in DNA: TGTGCCAGCAGTGGAGGAGAGAACGAAAAACTGTTTTTT.

The chain links TRBV11-3 to TRBJ2-1; TRBD2 agrees at 11 bases. The trim removed 5 bases at V and 14 bases at J, leaving 8 bases unmatched. CDR3 length: 13 amino acids. Per germline, CDR1 SGHNT and CDR2 YENEEA. CDR3 amino acids: CASSTSLAGEKFF. Written as DNA, the CDR3 is TGTGCCAGCAGCACCTCACTAGCGGGGGAGAAGTTCTTC.

CDR3 sequence (DNA): TGTGCCAGCGGACGAGGGACAGGGATCAACAATCAGCCCCAGCATTTT. Its protein is CASGRGTGINNQPQHF. V usage is TRBV7-9 and J usage is TRBJ1-5; TRBD1 aligns across 9 bases. The V gene's germline CDR1 is SEHNR and CDR2 FQNEAQ (reference sequence). V lost 8 bases to trimming and J lost 3 bases; unmatched junction nucleotides: 11. The CDR3 contains 16 residues. Supplemented by reference TRBV7-9 and TRBJ1-5, the full variable domain reads DTGVSQNPRHKITKRGQNVTFRCDPISEHNRLYWYRQTLGQGPEFLTYFQNEAQLEKSRLLSDRFSAERPKGSFSTLEIQRTEQGDSAMYLCASGRGTGINNQPQHFGDGTRLSIL.

This clone has a single count. The chain combines TRBV19 with TRBJ1-2; TRBD1 matches at 7 bases. V was clipped by 5 bases and J by 7 bases; unmatched bases: 13. From germline, CDR1 is LNHDA and CDR2 SQIVND (reference sequence). This CDR3 spans 15 amino acids. CDR3 nucleotide sequence: TGTGCCAGTAGTTCCCGGGCGATAGGGGGCGCTGGCTACACCTTC. Amino acid sequence: CASSSRAIGGAGYTF.

The J gene is TRBJ2-1, the V gene TRBV30; D is uncertain. This CDR3 has 11 amino acids. Germline CDR1 is GTSNPN and CDR2 is SVGIG (reference sequence). V gave up 1 base and J gave up 9 bases, with 7 bases separating them. CDR3 bases: TGTGCCTGGAGTGGAAGTAGTGAGCAGTTCTTC. It encodes CAWSGSSEQFF.

The chain has TRBV4-2 and TRBJ2-2, with 11 nucleotides matching TRBD2. V lost 5 bases and J lost 0; bases outside the gene matches: 14. Germline loops: CDR1 LGHNA, CDR2 YNFKEQ. The CDR3 covers 20 residues. CDR3 sequence reads: CASSTHIRLAGGTNTGELFF. CDR3 coding DNA: TGTGCCAGCAGCACGCACATTCGGCTAGCGGGGGGAACGAACACCGGGGAGCTGTTTTTT.

V and J are TRBV6-5 and TRBJ1-2; a weak D match, TRBD1 (5 bases). V was cut by 4 bases and J by 1 base, with 10 bases left in between. Germline values: CDR1 MNHEY, CDR2 SVGAGI. The CDR3 runs 14 residues. In DNA, the CDR3 is TGTGCCAGCAGTTTCAAGGACATTAACTATGGCTACACCTTC. This codes for CASSFKDINYGYTF.

The genes are TRBV7-9 and TRBJ2-7; perhaps TRBD2 as D (6 bases). The CDR3 contains 16 residues. Germline V gene lookup returns CDR1 SEHNR and CDR2 FQNEAQ (reference sequence). V shed 8 bases and J shed 5 bases, with 25 bases lying between them. The CDR3 nucleotides are TGTGCCAGCCTCCCAGAGTTTGCGGGACTTACCAACGAGCAGTACTTC. This sequence encodes CASLPEFAGLTNEQYF.

The CDR3 here is CASSIGQRGEQYF. The CDR3 coding sequence is TGTGCCAGCTCAATTGGTCAGCGCGGGGAGCAGTACTTC. The chain couples TRBV2 to TRBJ2-7; tentative D call: TRBD2 (5 bases). The CDR3 is made up of 13 amino acids. CDR1 SNHLY and CDR2 FYNNEI come from the germline V gene. With 8 bases removed from V and 7 bases from J, the gap between germline ends came to 18 bases.

The chain uses TRBV6-1 and TRBJ2-5; D possibly corresponds to TRBD2 (5 bases). Trimming took 4 bases from V and 5 from J, leaving 14 bases between them. The germline V gene has CDR1 MNHNS and CDR2 SASEGT. This CDR3 has 14 residues. CDR3 nucleotides: TGTGCCAGCAGTGGCGTTAGCGTATGGGAGACCCAGTACTTC. Encoded protein: CASSGVSVWETQYF.

This chain uses TRBV30 with TRBJ1-1; no firm D call. The CDR3 has 12 amino acids. The V gene's germline CDR1 is GTSNPN and CDR2 SVGIG (reference sequence). The CDR3 loop reads CAGGRMNTEAFF. CDR3 coding DNA: TGTGCTGGAGGACGGATGAACACTGAAGCTTTCTTT.

This sequence joins TRBV19 and TRBJ1-5, with TRBD1 matching over 12 bases. The germline V gene has CDR1 LNHDA and CDR2 SQIVND (reference sequence). The CDR3 covers 14 residues. The junction had 11 bases not matched to a gene; V was cut back by 8 bases and J by 12 bases. This chain's CDR3 is CASWGGQGAPFQHF. The CDR3 coding sequence is TGTGCCAGTTGGGGGGGACAGGGGGCCCCGTTCCAGCATTTT. Using reference TRBV19 and TRBJ1-5 for the parts outside the CDR3, the full variable domain is DGGITQSPKYLFRKEGQNVTLSCEQNLNHDAMYWYRQDPGQGLRLIYYSQIVNDFQKGDIAEGYSVSREKKESFPLTVTSAQKNPTAFYLCASWGGQGAPFQHFGDGTRLSIL.

The V and J genes are TRBV6-5 and TRBJ2-1; D may be TRBD2 (5 bases). Germline assignment: CDR1 MNHEY and CDR2 SVGAGI. There are 11 residues in the CDR3. V was clipped by 8 bases and J by 14 bases, with 16 bases between them. The CDR3 region is CASASGEAEFF. DNA for the CDR3: TGTGCCAGCGCCTCAGGTGAAGCGGAGTTCTTC.

V usage is TRBV4-1 and J usage is TRBJ1-5; the D gene is possibly TRBD1 (5 bases). The germline V gene encodes CDR1 MGHRA and CDR2 YSYEKL. Trimming left V 3 bases short and J 5 bases short, with 8 bases between. This CDR3 has 13 amino acids. CDR3 in amino acids: CASSHDSYQPQHF. The CDR3 DNA reads TGCGCCAGCAGCCACGACAGTTATCAGCCCCAGCATTTT.

This chain uses TRBV28 with TRBJ2-7, with unresolved D. This CDR3 comprises 15 residues. V was pared by 2 bases and J by 3 bases, with 14 bases between. Germline V CDR1 and CDR2: MDHEN, SYDVKM. The CDR3 loop reads CASSLPGPKIYEQYF. CDR3 sequence (DNA): TGTGCCAGCAGTTTACCTGGGCCCAAAATCTACGAGCAGTACTTC.

V and J are TRBV11-2 and TRBJ2-7; D might be TRBD2 (5 bases). The CDR3 has 17 residues. Germline V CDR1 and CDR2: SGHAT, FQNNGV. V was cut by 0 bases and J by 1 base, with 16 bases left in between. The CDR3 DNA sequence: TGTGCCAGCAGCTTAGAGGCATGGCAGGAGGAGTCCTACGAGCAGTACTTC. This sequence encodes CASSLEAWQEESYEQYF.

The chain combines TRBV30 with TRBJ2-2; D unclear. CDR1 is GTSNPN, CDR2 SVGIG, per germline (reference sequence). V shed 5 bases and J shed 7 bases, with 8 bases lying between them. The CDR3 totals 11 residues. CDR3 in amino acids: CAWSVSGELFF. The CDR3 DNA is TGTGCCTGGTCAGTCAGCGGGGAGCTGTTTTTT.

J is TRBJ1-5 and V is TRBV29-1, with TRBD1 matching over 8 bases. J gave up 7 bases and V 4 bases, and 9 bases lay outside the gene matches. This CDR3 is built from 14 residues. Germline assignment: CDR1 SQVTM and CDR2 ANQGSEA. CDR3 region: CSVGGGAGGQPQHF. CDR3 in DNA: TGCAGCGTTGGAGGCGGGGCAGGGGGCCAGCCCCAGCATTTT.

V and J are TRBV25-1 and TRBJ1-4, with D uncertain. Germline V gives CDR1 MGHDK, CDR2 SYGVNS. The CDR3 length is 14 residues. V was shortened by 7 bases and J by 8 bases, with 17 bases between the two germline ends. DNA for the CDR3: TGTGCCAGCAAATCGGAGGCGATATGGGAAAAACTGTTTTTT. This gives the protein CASKSEAIWEKLFF.

This chain uses TRBV5-1 with TRBJ2-1; 13 bases fit TRBD2. There are 14 residues in the CDR3. J gave up 15 bases and V 0 bases, and 6 bases lay outside the gene matches. CDR1 SGHRS and CDR2 YFSETQ come from the germline V gene. This CDR3 reads CASSLELAGGSRFF. CDR3 coding DNA: TGCGCCAGCAGCTTGGAACTAGCGGGGGGGAGTCGGTTCTTC.

The chain uses TRBV30 and TRBJ1-2; D possibly corresponds to TRBD1 (6 bases). Germline lookup yields CDR1 GTSNPN and CDR2 SVGIG (reference sequence). Deletions cut 3 bases from V and 8 bases from J, with 22 bases between. The CDR3 is 15 residues long. The CDR3 sequence: CAWREQGRKVWGYTF. In DNA, the CDR3 is TGTGCCTGGAGAGAGCAGGGGAGAAAGGTATGGGGCTACACCTTC.

This clone was picked up a small number of times. The chain carries TRBV7-9 and TRBJ2-2, with 9 bases aligning to TRBD2. The CDR3 totals 16 residues. In germline, CDR1 is SEHNR, CDR2 FQNEAQ (reference sequence). After removal of 5 bases from V and 3 bases from J, the junction contained 7 bases not matched to a gene. The CDR3 coding sequence is TGTGCCAGCAGCCTCCCTAGCGGGGTCCACACCGGGGAGCTGTTTTTT. Protein sequence: CASSLPSGVHTGELFF.

V gene TRBV2 combines with J gene TRBJ2-7, with TRBD1 as a possible D gene (6 bases). V lost 6 bases to trimming and J lost 5 bases, with 17 bases between them. Germline assignment: CDR1 SNHLY and CDR2 FYNNEI. The length of the CDR3 is 14 residues. CDR3 sequence reads: CASRRTVSSNEQYF. CDR3 DNA: TGTGCCAGCAGACGGACAGTTAGTTCAAACGAGCAGTACTTC.

This chain's CDR3 is CASSEDRYQPQHF. As DNA, the CDR3 is TGCGCCAGCAGTGAAGACAGATATCAGCCCCAGCATTTT. The chain employs TRBV10-1 and TRBJ1-5; TRBD1 might be the D (5 bases). Trimming stripped 3 bases from V and 5 bases from J, with 8 bases between. The CDR3 is 13 residues long. Germline V gene data show CDR1 as WNHNN and CDR2 as SYGVQD (reference sequence).

This chain connects TRBV9 to TRBJ2-7; TRBD2 agrees at 11 bases. CDR1 SGDLS and CDR2 YYNGEE come from the germline V gene. Trimming took 0 bases from V and 0 from J; bases not matched to a gene: 2. The CDR3 covers 16 residues. The CDR3 bases are TGTGCCAGCAGCGTAGGACTAGCGGGACCCTCCTACGAGCAGTACTTC. Protein product: CASSVGLAGPSYEQYF.

This chain joins TRBV10-2 and TRBJ2-7; 7 bases line up with TRBD2. Trimming cost V 6 bases and J 4 bases; bases outside gene matches: 6. CDR1 WSHSY and CDR2 SAAADI come from the germline V gene. This CDR3 spans 13 amino acids. CDR3 amino acids: CASSAGLTYEQYF. In nucleotides, the CDR3 is TGCGCCAGCAGCGCGGGACTAACTTACGAGCAGTACTTC.

Written as DNA, the CDR3 is TGCGCCAGCAGCTTGGCGGGGTTGCCACCCCTCCACTTT. Its protein product is CASSLAGLPPLHF. This chain uses TRBV5-1 with TRBJ1-6, with unresolved D. The CDR3 is 13 residues long. Trimming took off 0 bases at V and 11 bases at J, with 9 bases between the two ends. In germline, CDR1 is SGHRS, CDR2 YFSETQ.

This chain links TRBV9 with TRBJ1-2; TRBD1 matches at 9 bases. CDR1 is SGDLS and CDR2 is YYNGEE in the germline V gene. The trim removed 4 bases at V and 8 bases at J, leaving 9 bases unmatched. The CDR3 runs 14 residues. In DNA form, the CDR3 reads TGTGCCAGCAGCCCAAGTGGGACAGGGTTCGGCTACACCTTC. Its translation: CASSPSGTGFGYTF.

This chain joins TRBV6-5 and TRBJ2-5, with D possibly TRBD2 on 5 matching bases. The CDR3 runs to 16 residues. With 0 bases removed from V and 1 base from J, the gap between germline ends came to 12 bases. Per the germline V gene, CDR1 is MNHEY and CDR2 is SVGAGI. The CDR3 region is CASSYSSGPRQETQYF. As DNA, the CDR3 is TGTGCCAGCAGTTACTCGAGCGGCCCCCGCCAAGAGACCCAGTACTTC.

The chain has TRBV9 and TRBJ1-4; D remains unclear. V gave up 3 bases and J gave up 8 bases, with 17 bases separating them. Germline CDR1 SGDLS, CDR2 YYNGEE. This CDR3 contains 15 residues. CDR3 sequence reads: CASSAARGMEEKLFF. The CDR3 coding sequence is TGTGCCAGCAGCGCGGCGCGGGGAATGGAAGAAAAACTGTTTTTT.

V gene TRBV29-1 combines with J gene TRBJ2-3; TRBD1 matches at 12 bases. Germline trimming cut 5 bases from V and 4 bases from J; bases unmatched to any gene: 4. The CDR3 extends over 14 amino acids. The germline V gene has CDR1 SQVTM and CDR2 ANQGSEA. CDR3 DNA: TGCAGCGTTCGGGACAGGGGGCTTGCAGATACGCAGTATTTT. This translates into CSVRDRGLADTQYF.

This chain joins TRBV10-3 and TRBJ2-1, with 7 bases lining up with TRBD1. CDR3 length: 15 residues. The trim removed 10 bases at V and 0 bases at J, leaving 9 bases unmatched. Germline V gene data show CDR1 as ENHRY and CDR2 as SYGVKD. The CDR3 region is CATWGRQGSYNEQFF. The CDR3 bases are TGTGCCACTTGGGGTCGACAGGGCTCCTACAATGAGCAGTTCTTC.